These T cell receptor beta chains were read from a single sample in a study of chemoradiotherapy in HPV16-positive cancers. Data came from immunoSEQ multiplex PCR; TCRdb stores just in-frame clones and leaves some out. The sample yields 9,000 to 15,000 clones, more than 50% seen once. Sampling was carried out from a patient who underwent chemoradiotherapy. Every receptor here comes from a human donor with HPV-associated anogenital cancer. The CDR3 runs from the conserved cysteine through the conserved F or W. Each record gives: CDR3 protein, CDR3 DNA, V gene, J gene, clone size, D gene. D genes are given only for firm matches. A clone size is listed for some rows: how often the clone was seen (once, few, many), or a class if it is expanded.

CDR3: CASSHPDRGGSPLHF
DNA: TGCGCCAGCAGCCACCCGGACAGGGGAGGTTCACCCCTCCACTTT
V: TRBV4-1
J: TRBJ1-6
size: NA
D: TRBD1

CDR3: CASSGTDGEGYTF
DNA: TGTGCCAGCAGCGGGACCGACGGGGAGGGCTACACCTTC
V: TRBV2
J: TRBJ1-2
size: NA
D: NA

CDR3: CASSPPSYSPLHF
DNA: TGTGCCAGCAGCCCACCCTCGTATTCACCCCTCCACTTT
V: TRBV11-2
J: TRBJ1-6
size: few
D: NA

CDR3: CASSVDPGGYEQYF
DNA: TGTGCCAGCAGCGTAGATCCAGGGGGGTACGAGCAGTACTTC
V: TRBV9
J: TRBJ2-7
size: once
D: NA

CDR3: CASSSLQDTEAFF
DNA: TGCGCCAGCAGCTCACTACAGGACACTGAAGCTTTCTTT
V: TRBV5-1
J: TRBJ1-1
size: NA
D: NA

CDR3: CASSREGAISGYTF
DNA: TGCGCCAGCAGCCGGGAGGGGGCAATTAGTGGCTACACCTTC
V: TRBV5-1
J: TRBJ1-2
size: NA
D: TRBD1

CDR3: CASSLAGLVADTQYF
DNA: TGCGCCAGCAGCTTGGCTGGACTAGTAGCAGATACGCAGTATTTT
V: TRBV5-1
J: TRBJ2-3
size: NA
D: TRBD2

CDR3: CASSHGYEQYF
DNA: TGTGCCAGCAGCCATGGTTACGAGCAGTACTTC
V: TRBV11-2
J: TRBJ2-7
size: few
D: NA

CDR3: CASTFRTGSGGAFF
DNA: TGTGCCAGCACCTTCCGGACAGGGAGCGGCGGGGCTTTCTTT
V: TRBV2
J: TRBJ1-1
size: NA
D: TRBD1

CDR3: CASSGQGRTEAFF
DNA: TGTGCCAGCAGTGGACAGGGGCGCACTGAAGCTTTCTTT
V: TRBV11-2
J: TRBJ1-1
size: NA
D: TRBD1

CDR3: CASSLPGAGSNEQFF
DNA: TGTGCCAGCAGTTTACCCGGGGCAGGGTCCAATGAGCAGTTCTTC
V: TRBV28
J: TRBJ2-1
size: NA
D: NA

CDR3: CASSRTSGSLDDTQYF
DNA: TGTGCCAGCAGCCGCACTAGCGGATCCTTGGATGATACGCAGTATTTT
V: TRBV7-8
J: TRBJ2-3
size: NA
D: TRBD2

CDR3: CAWSGTRGETQYF
DNA: TGTGCCTGGAGTGGTACGAGGGGGGAGACCCAGTACTTC
V: TRBV30
J: TRBJ2-5
size: NA
D: NA

CDR3: CASSLTGYTGELFF
DNA: TGTGCCAGTTCGTTGACAGGGTACACCGGGGAGCTGTTTTTT
V: TRBV2
J: TRBJ2-2
size: NA
D: TRBD1

CDR3: CASTHRAGERGGQETQYF
DNA: TGTGCCAGCACCCACAGGGCAGGGGAGAGGGGTGGCCAAGAGACCCAGTACTTC
V: TRBV5-4
J: TRBJ2-5
size: NA
D: NA

CDR3: CASHDRTGSYEQYF
DNA: TGTGCCAGCCACGACAGGACAGGAAGTTACGAGCAGTACTTC
V: TRBV27
J: TRBJ2-7
size: NA
D: TRBD1

CDR3: CASSPRNTIYF
DNA: TGTGCCAGCAGTCCCCGAAACACCATATATTTT
V: TRBV28
J: TRBJ1-3
size: NA
D: NA

CDR3: CASSFGEETQYF
DNA: TGTGCCAGCAGCTTTGGGGAAGAGACCCAGTACTTC
V: TRBV7-6
J: TRBJ2-5
size: NA
D: NA

CDR3: CASSPTTSGESGELFF
DNA: TGTGCCAGCTCACCGACAACTAGCGGGGAATCCGGGGAGCTGTTTTTT
V: TRBV18
J: TRBJ2-2
size: few
D: TRBD2

CDR3: CASSEDRGNQPQHF
DNA: TGTGCCAGCAGCGAGGACAGGGGCAATCAGCCCCAGCATTTT
V: TRBV9
J: TRBJ1-5
size: NA
D: TRBD1

CDR3: CASRRALGETQYF
DNA: TGTGCCAGCAGGAGGGCCCTGGGAGAGACCCAGTACTTC
V: TRBV2
J: TRBJ2-5
size: few
D: NA

CDR3: CASVRGNWGTDTQYF
DNA: TGTGCCAGCGTCAGGGGGAATTGGGGCACAGATACGCAGTATTTT
V: TRBV18
J: TRBJ2-3
size: NA
D: TRBD1

CDR3: CASRPDRGGYGYTF
DNA: TGTGCCAGCAGACCCGACAGGGGAGGCTATGGCTACACCTTC
V: TRBV6-1
J: TRBJ1-2
size: NA
D: TRBD1

CDR3: CASSSRVPTDTQYF
DNA: TGCGCCAGCAGCTCTCGCGTCCCCACAGATACGCAGTATTTT
V: TRBV5-1
J: TRBJ2-3
size: few
D: NA